The sequence of this TCR beta chain was determined in a study of shared clonotypes between healthy human individuals. Profiling relied on immunoSEQ multiplex PCR, and the TCRdb table lists in-frame clones only, not all of them. The sample carries millions of clones, 93% recorded once. Partitioning of CD4+ cells yielded a CD45RA+ naive subset and a CD45RA-negative memory subset. This clone was seen only once. CDR3 length: 14 residues. Germline loops: CDR1 SGHVS, CDR2 FNYEAQ. Trimming pared 5 bases from V and 5 bases from J, leaving 16 bases between. Sequencing was done on a sample of naive CD4+ T cells from PBMCs. The subset here: CD45RA+ positively selected. This sequence was found in a man between 18 and 35 years old in good health. Some clones in this sample may be carry-over from other donors' samples. J is TRBJ2-7 and V is TRBV7-6; D possibly uses TRBD1 or TRBD2 (5 bases each). In DNA form, the CDR3 reads TGTGCCAGCAGCGGACGACAAACGGGGCACGAGCAGTACTTC. Translated, it gives CASSGRQTGHEQYF. Based on the CDR3 plus reference TRBV7-6 and TRBJ2-7, the full variable domain is GAGVSQSPRYKVTKRGQDVALRCDPISGHVSLYWYRQALGQGPEFLTYFNYEAQQDKSGLPNDRFSAERPEGSISTLTIQRTEQRDSAMYRCASSGRQTGHEQYFGPGTRLTVT.